Shown below are 24 T cell receptor beta chains from a single sample sequenced in a study of blood T cell repertoires in COVID-19. Profiling relied on immunoSEQ multiplex PCR, and the TCRdb table lists in-frame clones only, not all of them. The table records a few hundred thousand clones, almost 90% of them present only once. Sample: PBMCs or T cells enriched from blood (not recorded which). Source of these receptors: a woman aged 18-35 years with acute COVID-19.

A single count supports this clone. The chain joins TRBV28 to TRBJ1-5; 8 positions agree with TRBD1. This CDR3 spans 15 amino acids. J lost 7 bases, V lost 6 bases, and 11 bases had no gene match. CDR1 is MDHEN and CDR2 is SYDVKM in the germline V gene. The CDR3 DNA follows: TGTGCCAGCAGGTTGGGGCAGGGGGCAGGCCAGCCCCAGCATTTT. This gives the protein CASRLGQGAGQPQHF.

This chain connects TRBV3-1 (or the pseudogene TRBV3-2) to TRBJ2-5; a possible D gene is TRBD1 (6 bases). Germline-derived CDR1 and CDR2 are LGHDT and YNNKEL (reference sequence). V was clipped by 0 bases and J by 0 bases, with 14 bases between them. CDR3 length equals 17 residues. The DNA for the CDR3 is TGTGCCAGCAGCCAAGAATCCAAGGGGGAGTACCAAGAGACCCAGTACTTC. Amino acids: CASSQESKGEYQETQYF.

This clone was seen a handful of times. The genes are TRBV21-1 and TRBJ2-5; TRBD1, the D gene given by the table, was not confirmed from the DNA. TRBV21-1 is designated a pseudogene. The length of the CDR3 is 17 residues. CDR3 residues: CASSPLGTGGYQETQYF. The CDR3 DNA is TGTGCCAGCAGCCCACTGGGGACAGGGGGGTACCAAGAGACCCAGTACTTC.

Here the CDR3 reads CASSLVDSLAKNIQYF. The CDR3 DNA sequence: TGTGCCAGCAGCTTAGTTGATAGCTTAGCCAAAAACATTCAGTACTTC. V gene TRBV7-9 combines with J gene TRBJ2-4; D gene uncertain. The V end was cut by 1 base, the J end by 0 bases, with 10 bases between. The germline CDR1 and CDR2 sequences are SEHNR and FQNEAQ (reference sequence). The CDR3 contains 16 residues.

This chain uses TRBV19 with TRBJ1-4; no clear D gene. The CDR3 sequence is 12 residues long. The V end lost 9 bases, the J end lost 8 bases, and 13 bases lay between the germline ends. CDR1 is LNHDA, CDR2 SQIVND, per germline (reference sequence). CDR3: CARSTPREKLFF. In nucleotides, the CDR3 is TGTGCCAGAAGCACACCCAGGGAAAAACTGTTTTTT.

The chain links TRBV5-1 to TRBJ1-6; D is unresolved. Germline-derived CDR1 and CDR2 are SGHRS and YFSETQ. The CDR3 length is 15 residues. Trimming removed 4 bases from V and 3 bases from J, with 11 bases in between. In DNA, the CDR3 is TGCGCCAGCAGCGCTGACGGGAACTATAATTCACCCCTCCACTTT. Translating gives CASSADGNYNSPLHF.

About this clone: The sample holds other DNA sequences that translate to the same CDR3. The rearrangement links TRBV11-2 to TRBJ2-1; possibly TRBD1 for D (6 bases). V dropped 8 bases and J dropped 5 bases, with 19 bases sitting between them. The CDR3 sequence is 15 residues long. Germline loops: CDR1 SGHAT, CDR2 FQNNGV. The DNA of the CDR3 is TGTGCCAGCTCTAGGGGGAGTGGGGCGCACAATGAGCAGTTCTTC. Translated, it gives CASSRGSGAHNEQFF.

This clone was counted between two and nine times. The gene calls are TRBV28 and TRBJ2-7, with 12 bases lining up with TRBD2. This CDR3 spans 15 amino acids. In germline, CDR1 is MDHEN, CDR2 SYDVKM. With 1 base clipped from V and 9 bases from J, the junction kept 7 bases outside the gene matches. DNA of the CDR3: TGTGCCAGCAGTTTATACCGGCTAGCGGGAGGGGTGCAGTACTTC. Translated, it gives CASSLYRLAGGVQYF.

The chain links TRBV9 to TRBJ2-3; TRBD2 agrees at 8 bases. The CDR3 is made up of 17 amino acids. Germline CDR1 and CDR2: SGDLS and YYNGEE. V was clipped by 0 bases and J by 1 base; unmatched bases: 7. The CDR3 spells CASSVAGAGAGTDTQYF. The CDR3 DNA reads as TGTGCCAGCAGCGTAGCTGGAGCGGGAGCCGGCACAGATACGCAGTATTTT.

The chain couples TRBV20-1 to TRBJ2-1, with TRBD2 matching 9 bases. The V segment lost 3 bases and the J segment 9 bases; nucleotides outside the gene matches: 9. In germline, CDR1 is DFQATT, CDR2 SNEGSKA (reference sequence). This CDR3 is built from 14 residues. The CDR3 bases are TGCAGTGCTAGTAGCGGGAGAGGTCCTGTTGAGCAGTTCTTC. The encoded protein is CSASSGRGPVEQFF.

The chain links TRBV4-2 to TRBJ2-3; a weak D match, TRBD2 (5 bases). Trimming shortened V by 3 bases and J by 10 bases, and 11 bases separated the two germline ends. The V gene's germline CDR1 is LGHNA and CDR2 YNFKEQ. The CDR3 is 12 amino acids. This chain's CDR3 is CASSQPPGAQYF. The CDR3, as DNA: TGTGCCAGCAGCCAGCCGCCCGGGGCGCAGTATTTT.

CDR3 sequence (DNA): TGTGCCAGCAGCCTTGGCGGAGAGGGTAATTCACCCCTCCACTTT. It translates to CASSLGGEGNSPLHF. The rearrangement links TRBV7-6 to TRBJ1-6; D unclear. CDR3 size: 15 residues. Per germline, CDR1 SGHVS and CDR2 FNYEAQ. Trimming took 5 bases from V and 6 from J, leaving 14 bases between them.

This chain connects TRBV5-1 to TRBJ2-5; D is perhaps TRBD2 (6 bases). CDR1 and CDR2 (germline): SGHRS, YFSETQ. The V gene lost 6 bases and the J gene lost 1 base, with 13 bases spanning the gap. The CDR3 has 14 residues. In DNA, the CDR3 is TGCGCCAGCAATTCCGGGGGTTCCCAAGAGACCCAGTACTTC. Translation gives CASNSGGSQETQYF.

J is TRBJ1-6 and V is TRBV18; 10 bases fit TRBD1. The V gene's germline CDR1 is KGHSH and CDR2 LQKENI. With V trimmed by 3 bases and J by 9 bases, 8 bases remained unmatched. CDR3 length equals 16 residues. The CDR3 coding sequence is TGTGCCAGCTCACCCGTTGACAGGGGGCGCGGTTCACCCCTCCACTTT. This encodes CASSPVDRGRGSPLHF.

The J gene is TRBJ2-2, the V gene TRBV6-5, with D perhaps matching TRBD1 (7 bases). CDR3 length equals 15 residues. V lost 7 bases, J lost 6 bases, and 18 bases lay in between. Germline CDR1 MNHEY, CDR2 SVGAGI. The CDR3 here is CASTRFTGEAGELFF. The CDR3 DNA reads TGTGCCAGCACCAGGTTCACAGGGGAGGCCGGGGAGCTGTTTTTT.

The CDR3 reads CSVGASARSYEQYF. CDR3 DNA sequence: TGCAGCGTTGGGGCTAGCGCGAGATCCTACGAGCAGTACTTC. J is TRBJ2-7 and V is TRBV29-1; a possible D gene is TRBD2 (6 bases). Trimming removed 4 bases from V and 1 base from J, with 14 bases in between. CDR3 size: 14 residues. CDR1 and CDR2 from the germline V gene are SQVTM and ANQGSEA.

This chain connects TRBV4-1 to TRBJ2-7; 9 bases map to TRBD1. The CDR3 is 16 residues long. Losses at the gene ends were 4 bases for V and 1 base for J; bases not matched to a gene: 8. Germline V gene data show CDR1 as MGHRA and CDR2 as YSYEKL. CDR3 sequence (DNA): TGCGCCAGCAGCCCTCGCGGCGGGACAGGGTCCTACGAGCAGTACTTC. This codes for CASSPRGGTGSYEQYF.

The chain recombines TRBV30 with TRBJ1-5, with 7 bases aligning to TRBD1. In germline, CDR1 is GTSNPN, CDR2 SVGIG (reference sequence). This CDR3 is 15 amino acids long. V trimming: 2 bases; J trimming: 5 bases; junction bases outside the gene matches: 9. Written as DNA, the CDR3 is TGTGCCTGGAGTCTTCGGGGACAGACTCATCAGCCCCAGCATTTT. Protein: CAWSLRGQTHQPQHF.

The rearrangement uses TRBV29-1 and TRBJ1-2; TRBD1 might be the D (5 bases). Germline V gene data show CDR1 as SQVTM and CDR2 as ANQGSEA. CDR3 size: 14 residues. CDR3 sequence: CSFTHTGGGYGYTF. The CDR3 DNA is TGCAGTTTCACTCATACGGGGGGAGGCTATGGCTACACCTTC.

The chain links TRBV27 to TRBJ2-5; 7 nucleotides align to TRBD2. Per germline, CDR1 MNHEY and CDR2 SMNVEV (reference sequence). With 6 bases clipped from V and 0 bases from J, the junction kept 4 bases outside the gene matches. This CDR3 has 14 residues. CDR3: CASRTTSHQETQYF. The CDR3 DNA reads as TGTGCCAGCAGAACGACTAGCCACCAAGAGACCCAGTACTTC.

The V gene is TRBV30, the J gene TRBJ2-7; 12 nucleotides agree with TRBD2. CDR1 and CDR2 from the germline V gene are GTSNPN and SVGIG (reference sequence). The CDR3 loop spans 15 amino acids. Trimming at V came to 3 bases and at J to 5 bases, leaving 8 bases not matched to a gene. The CDR3 bases are TGTGCCTGGAGGGGCCCTAGCGGGAGGGTTAACGAGCAGTACTTC. Its protein is CAWRGPSGRVNEQYF.

This clone was counted between two and nine times. The CDR3 coding sequence is TGTGCCAGCAGTGAAGCACAGGGGAGTCGGGCTTTCTTT. It encodes CASSEAQGSRAFF. The V call is TRBV6-4, the J call TRBJ1-1, with 7 bases that match TRBD1. Germline CDR1 and CDR2: MRHNA and SNTAGT. The trim removed 3 bases at V and 11 bases at J, leaving 9 bases unmatched. This CDR3 is 13 amino acids long.

The genes are TRBV11-2 and TRBJ2-7, with 8 bases aligning to TRBD2. Trimming cost V 4 bases and J 4 bases; bases outside gene matches: 6. CDR1 and CDR2 (germline): SGHAT, FQNNGV. The CDR3 length is 14 residues. Written as DNA, the CDR3 is TGTGCCAGCAGCTCGTCAACTAGCGGATACGAGCAGTACTTC. Residues: CASSSSTSGYEQYF.

V usage is TRBV19 and J usage is TRBJ1-1, with a possible D match to TRBD1 (5 bases). The germline CDR1 and CDR2 sequences are LNHDA and SQIVND (reference sequence). The V end was cut by 9 bases, the J end by 4 bases, with 9 bases between. The CDR3 has 11 amino acids. In DNA, the CDR3 is TGTGCCAGCGTTAGGGGCACTGAAGCTTTCTTT. This translates into CASVRGTEAFF.